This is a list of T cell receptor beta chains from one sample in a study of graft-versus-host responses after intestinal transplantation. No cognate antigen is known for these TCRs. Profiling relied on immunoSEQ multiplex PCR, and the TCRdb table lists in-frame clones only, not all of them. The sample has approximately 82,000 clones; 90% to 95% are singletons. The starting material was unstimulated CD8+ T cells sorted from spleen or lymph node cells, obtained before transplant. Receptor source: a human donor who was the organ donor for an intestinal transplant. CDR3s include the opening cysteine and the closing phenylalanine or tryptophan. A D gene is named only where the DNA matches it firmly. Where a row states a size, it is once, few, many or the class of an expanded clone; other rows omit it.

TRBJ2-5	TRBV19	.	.	CASSIAGGQETQYF	TGTGCCAGTAGTATAGCCGGCGGGCAAGAGACCCAGTACTTC
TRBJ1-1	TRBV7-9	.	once	CASSWGLGTEAFF	TGTGCCAGCAGCTGGGGCTTGGGTACTGAAGCTTTCTTT
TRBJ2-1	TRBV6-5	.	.	CASRATDTEYNEQFF	TGTGCCAGCAGGGCGACGGACACGGAGTACAATGAGCAGTTCTTC
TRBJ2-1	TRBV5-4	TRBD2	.	CASRLASGRDNEQFF	TGTGCCAGCCGCCTCGCTAGCGGGAGGGACAATGAGCAGTTCTTC
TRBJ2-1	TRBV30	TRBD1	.	CAGDRRYNEQFF	TGTGCCGGGGACAGGAGGTACAATGAGCAGTTCTTC
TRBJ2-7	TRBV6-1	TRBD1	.	CASMWTGQGLYEQYF	TGTGCCAGCATGTGGACAGGACAGGGTCTCTACGAGCAGTACTTC
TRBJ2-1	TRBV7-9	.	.	CASSLDGNYNEQFF	TGTGCCAGCAGCTTAGATGGCAACTACAATGAGCAGTTCTTC
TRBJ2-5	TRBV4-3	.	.	CASSHRRRTGETQYF	TGCGCCAGCAGCCATCGAAGGAGGACGGGGGAGACCCAGTACTTC
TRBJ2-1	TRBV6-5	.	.	CASSYRQPYNEQFF	TGTGCCAGCAGTTACCGACAGCCGTACAATGAGCAGTTCTTC
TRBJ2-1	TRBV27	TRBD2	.	CASSRRLAGVKEQFF	TGTGCCAGCAGTCGTCGACTAGCGGGGGTTAAGGAGCAGTTCTTC
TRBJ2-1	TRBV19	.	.	CASRGGDEQFF	TGTGCCAGTAGGGGGGGAGACGAGCAGTTCTTC
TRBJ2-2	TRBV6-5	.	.	CASRTPGTGELFF	TGTGCCAGCAGGACCCCAGGGACCGGGGAGCTGTTTTTT
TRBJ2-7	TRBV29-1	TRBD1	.	CSVVTGVRNEQYF	TGCAGCGTAGTGACAGGGGTCAGGAACGAGCAGTACTTC
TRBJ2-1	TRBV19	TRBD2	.	CASTPVLAGNEQFF	TGTGCCAGTACCCCGGTACTAGCGGGCAATGAGCAGTTCTTC
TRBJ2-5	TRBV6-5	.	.	CASSYDHLGLSETQYF	TGTGCCAGCAGTTATGACCATCTGGGCCTTTCGGAGACCCAGTACTTC
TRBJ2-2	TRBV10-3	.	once	CATRRPPNTGELFF	TGTGCTACCCGGCGGCCACCAAACACCGGGGAGCTGTTTTTT
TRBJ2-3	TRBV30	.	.	CACLTDTQYF	TGTGCCTGTCTTACAGATACGCAGTATTTT
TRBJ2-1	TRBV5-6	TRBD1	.	CASSLLGQGLQFF	TGTGCCAGCAGCTTGCTAGGACAGGGTTTGCAGTTCTTC
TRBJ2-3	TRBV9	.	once	CASSVGAGVGTDTQYF	TGTGCCAGCAGCGTAGGGGCAGGTGTGGGCACAGATACGCAGTATTTT
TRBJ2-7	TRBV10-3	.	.	CAIATRGLVYEQYF	TGTGCCATCGCTACACGGGGACTGGTCTACGAGCAGTACTTC
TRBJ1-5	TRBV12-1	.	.	CASSSPRPQGNNQPQHF	TGTGCCAGCAGCTCTCCCCGTCCGCAGGGGAACAATCAGCCCCAGCATTTT
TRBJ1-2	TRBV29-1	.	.	CSAVDPPKMPDGRYTF	TGCAGCGCTGTCGACCCACCAAAGATGCCGGACGGGAGGTACACCTTC
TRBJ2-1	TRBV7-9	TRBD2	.	CASSLPLAGEFNEQFF	TGTGCCAGCAGCTTACCGCTAGCGGGAGAATTCAATGAGCAGTTCTTC
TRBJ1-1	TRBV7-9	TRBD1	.	CASSFGPVVQGATAEAFF	TGTGCCAGCAGCTTCGGTCCGGTGGTTCAGGGGGCGACTGCTGAAGCTTTCTTT